This is a list of T cell receptor beta chains from one sample in a study of blood T cell repertoires in COVID-19. Sequencing used immunoSEQ multiplex PCR; TCRdb keeps in-frame clones, though not all of them. Of some 110,000 clones detected, about 89% appear once; the ten largest clones hold 4.5% to 6%. Sequences were obtained from peripheral blood. These receptors were obtained from a human donor in a cohort sampled during active COVID-19. The CDR3 runs from the conserved cysteine through the conserved F or W.

v_call cdr3_aa
TRBV14 CASSQDPETQYF
TRBV6-6 CASRKGQGRNQPQHF
TRBV4-1 CASSQESSGNQPQHF
TRBV15 CATSPDLTRDEQFF
TRBV7-3 CASSAGLADTQYF
TRBV7-6 CASSPGYKSYNEQFF
TRBV6-2/TRBV6-3 CASSRTESYEQYF
TRBV4-2 CASSQGQNRGSHEKLFF
TRBV12-5 CASGFERETQYF
TRBV28 CASSFQVWVRGSNQPQHF
TRBV5-1 CASSPGQEEKLFF
TRBV15 CATSSESGDSPLHF
TRBV3-1/TRBV3-2 CASSQRSTEAFF
TRBV19 CASRAYTSAGKYEQYF
TRBV7-2 CASSFTLAGGNIQYF
TRBV28 CASSLGGIAGQGIFNEQFF
TRBV24-1 CATSDVQSNYGYTF
TRBV29-1 CSVGQGNYGYTF
TRBV5-6 CASRPQANYGYTF
TRBV18 CASSPPPVKTQYF
TRBV3-1/TRBV3-2 CASRGSSGTAYGYTF
TRBV3-1/TRBV3-2 CASSLRGSAKNIQYF
TRBV6-5 CASSHLGGSGNTIYF
TRBV6-5 CASRRTGFEQYF
TRBV5-1 CASSLRSGQSAYEQYF
TRBV4-2 CASSQERGSNYGYTF
TRBV5-6 CASSKDDRGQTQYF
TRBV11-2 CASSVRDRGPYGYTF
TRBV28 CASSRDRDLPRNTEAFF
TRBV5-1 CASSAGDRSSEAFF
TRBV2 CASRGQGPSPLHF
TRBV5-1 CASSARSGDTQYF
TRBV28 CASSPPGGNYYEQYF
TRBV7-9 CASSTTGGYSFF
TRBV6-6 CASSYSLEAQFF
TRBV5-6 CASSPGVGGYTF
TRBV14 CASIPGRPYGYTF
TRBV6-2/TRBV6-3 CASSRQLEGTEAFF
TRBV11-2 CASSLGLGGQETQYF
TRBV28 CASSFQGADTQYF
TRBV7-2 CASSMDRGQNEQYF
TRBV4-1 CASSPPRRDWNNSPLHF
TRBV18 CASSLQGNTEAFF
TRBV6-5 CASETGLNQPQHF
TRBV30 CAWSVWGPQRSYGYTF
TRBV3-1/TRBV3-2 CASSQGLSQETQYF
TRBV4-2 CASSQGTSGDPYEQYF
TRBV7-8 CASSPLGSSGNTIYF
TRBV10-2 CASSSGQYGYTF
TRBV5-6 CASSFMGAKETQYF